This T cell receptor (beta chain) is from a study of CD8 T cells in Susac syndrome. When the RNA was reverse transcribed, random hexamers were used with an input of about 0.45 to 1 ug. An immunoSEQ multiplex PCR generated amplified TCR beta CDR3 products spanning 54 Vbeta and 13 Jbeta. MiXCR, applied by TCRdb to the immunoSEQ multiplex PCR reads, yields one record per CDR3 protein. The table shows about 200,000 distinct CDR3 sequences, with more than 90% occurring only once. V shed 4 bases, J shed 1 base, and the junction held 7 bases outside the gene matches. The V gene's germline CDR1 is WSHSY and CDR2 SAAADI. The CDR3 loop spans 16 amino acids. Sequencing targeted TCR beta in blood CD8+ and CD4+ T cells. Stable or active relapsing-remitting multiple sclerosis, untreated and meeting revised McDonald criteria, defined the controls. The TEMRA cells underwent FACS enrichment, while the CD8+ and CD4+ T cells underwent negative isolation.

The sequence derives from a human donor with multiple sclerosis. The rearrangement uses TRBV10-2 and TRBJ2-7, with 10 positions matching TRBD2. Sequenced material: CD4+ T cells from PBMCs. For the CDR3, the DNA is TGCGCCAGCAGTGGGGGCCTAGCGGGAGCTTCCTACGAGCAGTACTTC. As protein: CASSGGLAGASYEQYF.